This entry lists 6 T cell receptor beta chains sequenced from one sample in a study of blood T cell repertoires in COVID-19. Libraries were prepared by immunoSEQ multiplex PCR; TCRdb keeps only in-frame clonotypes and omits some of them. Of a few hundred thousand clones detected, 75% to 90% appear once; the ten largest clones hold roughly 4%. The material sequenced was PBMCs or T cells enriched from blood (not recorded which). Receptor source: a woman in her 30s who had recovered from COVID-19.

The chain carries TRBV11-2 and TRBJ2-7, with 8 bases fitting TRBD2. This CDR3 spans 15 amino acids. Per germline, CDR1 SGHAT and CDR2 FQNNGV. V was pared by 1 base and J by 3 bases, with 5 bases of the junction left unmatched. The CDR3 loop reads CASSLGTSLFYEQYF. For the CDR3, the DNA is TGTGCCAGCAGCTTAGGGACTAGCTTATTCTACGAGCAGTACTTC.

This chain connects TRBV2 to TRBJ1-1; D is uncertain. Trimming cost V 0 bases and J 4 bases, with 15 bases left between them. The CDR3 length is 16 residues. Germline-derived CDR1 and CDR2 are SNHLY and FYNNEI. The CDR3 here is CASSEARLRISTEAFF. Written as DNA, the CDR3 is TGTGCCAGCAGTGAAGCGCGGTTGCGTATCAGCACTGAAGCTTTCTTT.

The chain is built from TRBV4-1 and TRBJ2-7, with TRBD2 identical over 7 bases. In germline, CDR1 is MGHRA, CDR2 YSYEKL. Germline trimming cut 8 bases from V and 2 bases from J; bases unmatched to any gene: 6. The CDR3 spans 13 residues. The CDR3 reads CASSITSAYEQYF. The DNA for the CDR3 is TGCGCCAGCTCTATTACTAGCGCCTACGAGCAGTACTTC.

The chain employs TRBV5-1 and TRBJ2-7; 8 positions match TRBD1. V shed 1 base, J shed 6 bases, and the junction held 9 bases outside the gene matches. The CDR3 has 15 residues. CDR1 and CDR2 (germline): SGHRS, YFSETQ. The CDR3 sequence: CASSLLQGGWGEQYF. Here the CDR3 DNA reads TGCGCCAGCAGCTTGTTACAGGGGGGATGGGGCGAGCAGTACTTC. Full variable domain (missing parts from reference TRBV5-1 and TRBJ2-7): KAGVTQTPRYLIKTRGQQVTLSCSPISGHRSVSWYQQTPGQGLQFLFEYFSETQRNKGNFPGRFSGRQFSNSRSEMNVSTLELGDSALYLCASSLLQGGWGEQYFGPGTRLTVT.

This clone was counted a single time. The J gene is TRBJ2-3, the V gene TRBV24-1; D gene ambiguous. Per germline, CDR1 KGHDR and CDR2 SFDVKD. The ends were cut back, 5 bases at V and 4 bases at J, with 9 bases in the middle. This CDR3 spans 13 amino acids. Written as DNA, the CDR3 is TGTGCCACCAGTGTACCCCCAGCAGATACGCAGTATTTT. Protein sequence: CATSVPPADTQYF.

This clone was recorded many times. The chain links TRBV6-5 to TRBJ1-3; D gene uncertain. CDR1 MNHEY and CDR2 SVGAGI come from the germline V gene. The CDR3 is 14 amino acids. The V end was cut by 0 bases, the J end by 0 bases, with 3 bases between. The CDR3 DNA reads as TGTGCCAGCAGTTACTCACACTCTGGAAACACCATATATTTT. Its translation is CASSYSHSGNTIYF.